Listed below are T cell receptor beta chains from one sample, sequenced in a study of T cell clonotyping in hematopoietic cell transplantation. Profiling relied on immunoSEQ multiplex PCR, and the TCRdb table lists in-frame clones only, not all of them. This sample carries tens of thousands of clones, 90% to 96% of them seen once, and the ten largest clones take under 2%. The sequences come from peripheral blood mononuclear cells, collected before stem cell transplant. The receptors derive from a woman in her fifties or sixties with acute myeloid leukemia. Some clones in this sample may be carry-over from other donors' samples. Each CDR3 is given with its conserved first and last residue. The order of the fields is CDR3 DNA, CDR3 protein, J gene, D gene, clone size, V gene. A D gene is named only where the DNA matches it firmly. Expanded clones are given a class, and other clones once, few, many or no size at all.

TGTGCCAGCAGTGTTACAGGGAACACTGAAGCTTTCTTT | CASSVTGNTEAFF | TRBJ1-1 | . | once | TRBV25-1
TGTGCCAGCAGTTTACCAATTAGCAATCAGCCCCAGCATTTT | CASSLPISNQPQHF | TRBJ1-5 | . | . | TRBV28
TGTGCCATCGCGGCAGAAAATCAGCCCCAGCATTTT | CAIAAENQPQHF | TRBJ1-5 | . | . | TRBV10-3
TGTGCCATGGACGAGGGAATGGGTCAGCCCCAGCATTTT | CAMDEGMGQPQHF | TRBJ1-5 | . | once | TRBV30
TGTGCCAGCAGCTCTCAGCGGGAGGGCCCCAATGAGCAGTTCTTC | CASSSQREGPNEQFF | TRBJ2-1 | TRBD2 | . | TRBV14
TGTGCCAGCAGGGGGTGGGGTAGGGGAGGCAATCAGCCCCAGCATTTT | CASRGWGRGGNQPQHF | TRBJ1-5 | . | . | TRBV28
TGTGCCTGGAGTCTCAACAGGGGGGGAAATGAAAAACTGTTTTTT | CAWSLNRGGNEKLFF | TRBJ1-4 | TRBD1 | . | TRBV30
TGCGCCAGCAGCCAGATACAGGGGCCGTCCTACGAGCAGTACTTC | CASSQIQGPSYEQYF | TRBJ2-7 | TRBD1 | . | TRBV4-1
TGTGCCAGCACCAAGGAGTATGGGAATCAGCCCCAGCATTTT | CASTKEYGNQPQHF | TRBJ1-5 | . | . | TRBV2
TGTGCCAGCAGTTACCAAGGCCGCGGACAGGGGTTCGAGCAGTACTTC | CASSYQGRGQGFEQYF | TRBJ2-7 | TRBD1 | once | TRBV6-5
TGCGCCAGCAGCCTTCACCAAAGTATAGGACAGGGATACTATGGCTACACCTTC | CASSLHQSIGQGYYGYTF | TRBJ1-2 | TRBD1 | . | TRBV4-1
TGTGCCAGCGGAGCGGGGGTGCTCTACAATGAGCAGTTCTTC | CASGAGVLYNEQFF | TRBJ2-1 | TRBD2 | . | TRBV2
TGTGCCTGGAGTACGGAGGGTTTAACTGAAGCTTTCTTT | CAWSTEGLTEAFF | TRBJ1-1 | . | once | TRBV30
TGTGCCAGCACCCCTGGGGATTTACGGTCCTATGGCTACACCTTC | CASTPGDLRSYGYTF | TRBJ1-2 | . | . | TRBV7-2
TGTGCCAGCAGCTCTGTCGCGGGGTCCTACGAGCAGTACTTC | CASSSVAGSYEQYF | TRBJ2-7 | . | . | TRBV7-6
TGTGCCAGCAGTTACTCTGCCAGGTGGGACACTGAAGCTTTCTTT | CASSYSARWDTEAFF | TRBJ1-1 | . | . | TRBV6-5
TGTGCCAGCAGTGAAGTTTGGCAGGGGAGGCAAGAGACCCAGTACTTC | CASSEVWQGRQETQYF | TRBJ2-5 | . | . | TRBV6-1
TGTGCCAGCAGTGAAATAGGTGACCCGGCGACCCAGTACTTC | CASSEIGDPATQYF | TRBJ2-5 | . | . | TRBV2
TGCGCCAGCAGCCGAAGGCAGGGGAACACTGAAGCTTTCTTT | CASSRRQGNTEAFF | TRBJ1-1 | . | . | TRBV5-1
TGTGCCTGGAGTAAGGGACGGCGAATGGAGCAGTTCTTC | CAWSKGRRMEQFF | TRBJ2-1 | . | once | TRBV30
TGTGCCAGCAGGGGACAGGGGCTTGGAAACACCATATATTTT | CASRGQGLGNTIYF | TRBJ1-3 | TRBD1 | . | TRBV28
TGTGCCGGATCCCCCGGGACAGGGGTGGAGACCCAGTACTTC | CAGSPGTGVETQYF | TRBJ2-5 | TRBD1 | . | TRBV6-1
TGTGCCAGCAGTCGCGGGGGCCCCGCAGATACGCAGTATTTT | CASSRGGPADTQYF | TRBJ2-3 | . | . | TRBV7-3
TGTGCCAGCAGGCGACGGAGGGAGGGTACCGGGGAGCTGTTTTTT | CASRRRREGTGELFF | TRBJ2-2 | TRBD2 | . | TRBV6-5
TGTGCCAGCAGCGAGGGGGGGAACACTGAAGCTTTCTTT | CASSEGGNTEAFF | TRBJ1-1 | . | . | TRBV9
TGTGCCAGCAGAAGCAGGGTCGCTAACTATGGCTACACCTTC | CASRSRVANYGYTF | TRBJ1-2 | . | once | TRBV27
TGCAGCGTTGAAGGGAAAGGGGGACAGAATGAAAAACTGTTTTTT | CSVEGKGGQNEKLFF | TRBJ1-4 | TRBD1 | . | TRBV29-1
TGTGCCAGTGGGCACAGAGGCTTTAGCAATCAGCCCCAGCATTTT | CASGHRGFSNQPQHF | TRBJ1-5 | . | . | TRBV19
TGCGCCAGCAGCGTGGATGTCGGGATGAACACTGAAGCTTTCTTT | CASSVDVGMNTEAFF | TRBJ1-1 | . | . | TRBV5-1
TGTGCCAGCAGCTTATTGCGTGGACTGCGGGATACGCAGTATTTT | CASSLLRGLRDTQYF | TRBJ2-3 | . | . | TRBV11-3
TGTGCCTGGAGCGCGGGTTGGGGCACTGAAGCTTTCTTT | CAWSAGWGTEAFF | TRBJ1-1 | . | . | TRBV30
TGTGCCAGCAGCTTTGCCGGGACGTCCGACTATGGCTACACCTTC | CASSFAGTSDYGYTF | TRBJ1-2 | . | . | TRBV7-8
TGTGCCAGCAGTTCCCTGGACGGAGGGAATGAAAAACTGTTTTTT | CASSSLDGGNEKLFF | TRBJ1-4 | . | once | TRBV27
TGTGCCAGCAAGGCCTTATCCCGGGGGGAGACCCAGTACTTC | CASKALSRGETQYF | TRBJ2-5 | . | . | TRBV6-1
TGCAGTGCCCTTCGCGGCTACGAGCAGTACTTC | CSALRGYEQYF | TRBJ2-7 | . | . | TRBV20-1
TGCGCCAGCAGCTTCATTCGGACTAGCGGTATGGATGAGCAGTTCTTC | CASSFIRTSGMDEQFF | TRBJ2-1 | TRBD2 | . | TRBV5-1
TGTGCCAGTACTAAGGGGGATGCAACTAATGAAAAACTGTTTTTT | CASTKGDATNEKLFF | TRBJ1-4 | . | . | TRBV6-5
TGTGCCAGCAGAAAAGTGGGCCGCGAGCAGTACTTC | CASRKVGREQYF | TRBJ2-7 | . | . | TRBV6-5
TGTGCCAGCTCACCCCCCAGCAGCTCCTACAATGAGCAGTTCTTC | CASSPPSSSYNEQFF | TRBJ2-1 | . | . | TRBV18
TGTGCCAGCAGTTTCGCGGGATCTACCTACAATGAGCAGTTCTTC | CASSFAGSTYNEQFF | TRBJ2-1 | . | . | TRBV28
TGCGCCAGCAGCCCACTACAATATACCTATGGCTACACCTTC | CASSPLQYTYGYTF | TRBJ1-2 | . | . | TRBV5-1
TGTGCCAGCAGCGCGGACGCTTACAATCAGCCCCAGCATTTT | CASSADAYNQPQHF | TRBJ1-5 | . | . | TRBV5-8
TGTGCCAGCAGTTACCAGCGACAGGGACCCCAGCATTTT | CASSYQRQGPQHF | TRBJ1-5 | TRBD1 | . | TRBV6-5
TGCAGTGCTAAGTTAGGTTCTGAAGCTTTCTTT | CSAKLGSEAFF | TRBJ1-1 | . | . | TRBV20-1
TGCGCCAGCAGCTTGGGTGAGCAAAATAATTCACCCCTCCACTTT | CASSLGEQNNSPLHF | TRBJ1-6 | . | . | TRBV5-1
TGTGCCAGCAGTTACGCCCGAGTAGCGGGGGTCTACGAGCAGTACTTC | CASSYARVAGVYEQYF | TRBJ2-7 | TRBD2 | . | TRBV6-5
TGTGCCAGCAGCTTAGGTGAGGACTCCTACGAGCAGTACTTC | CASSLGEDSYEQYF | TRBJ2-7 | . | . | TRBV7-6
TGCGCCAGCAGCTTGGACGGGATCTCTGGAAACACCATATATTTT | CASSLDGISGNTIYF | TRBJ1-3 | . | . | TRBV5-1
TGTGCCAGCAGCCAAGAAGTCAGGAACACCGGGGAGCTGTTTTTT | CASSQEVRNTGELFF | TRBJ2-2 | . | . | TRBV14
TGTGCCAGCAGCACTGCAGGGGATAACTATGGCTACACCTTC | CASSTAGDNYGYTF | TRBJ1-2 | . | . | TRBV7-8
TGTGCCAGTAGTATAACAGGGGCGCAGTTCTTC | CASSITGAQFF | TRBJ2-1 | TRBD1 | once | TRBV19
TGCGCCAGCAGCTTGGTGCGGAGTCCAGGGTCTAACGAGCAGTACTTC | CASSLVRSPGSNEQYF | TRBJ2-7 | . | . | TRBV5-1
TGCGCCAGCAGCCAAGATCAAGGCGACGGGACTAGCGGGGTCAATGAGCAGTTCTTC | CASSQDQGDGTSGVNEQFF | TRBJ2-1 | TRBD2 | . | TRBV4-1
TGTGCCAGCAGAACATTACAGAGCTCCTACAATGAGCAGTTCTTC | CASRTLQSSYNEQFF | TRBJ2-1 | . | once | TRBV6-5
TGTGCCAGCAGTGAGACTCCCGGTGGGGACTATGGCTACACCTTC | CASSETPGGDYGYTF | TRBJ1-2 | . | . | TRBV6-1
TGTGCCAGCAGATTGGCGGGAGATTGGAACTTC | CASRLAGDWNF | TRBJ2-7 | TRBD2 | . | TRBV14
TGTGCCAGCAGCTTACCCTCAGGGGGCCAAGAGACCCAGTACTTC | CASSLPSGGQETQYF | TRBJ2-5 | TRBD1 | . | TRBV7-2